The 5 T cell receptor beta chains in this list originate from one sample, sequenced in a study of T cell changes during pregnancy in multiple sclerosis (dated by TCRdb to the late 2010s). Library generation was performed with the immunoSEQ multiplex PCR assay. The immuneACCESS repertoire file appears here via TCRdb, limited to in-frame rearrangements. These files lack a portion of the clones; in checked studies, under half of the deficit traces to unresolved V genes, and the cause of the others is not known. The sample table contains 30,000 to 40,000 clones; only one count was recorded for roughly 90% of them. The ten largest clonotypes hold over 0.45% of the sample. This specimen was CD4+ T cells from peripheral blood mononuclear cells, taken in the second trimester of pregnancy. All receptors derive from a female donor with multiple sclerosis, enrolled in a pregnancy study.

The rearrangement links TRBV18 to TRBJ2-1, with 7 bases that match TRBD1. With V trimmed by 3 bases and J by 6 bases, 5 bases remained unmatched. Germline V gives CDR1 KGHSH, CDR2 LQKENI. This CDR3 comprises 14 residues. The CDR3 reads CASSPDRVSNEQFF. Here the CDR3 DNA reads TGTGCCAGCTCACCCGACAGGGTAAGCAATGAGCAGTTCTTC.

V usage is TRBV25-1 and J usage is TRBJ1-5; maybe TRBD1 (5 bases). The ends were cut back, 1 base at V and 5 bases at J, with 18 bases in the middle. The V gene's germline CDR1 is MGHDK and CDR2 SYGVNS. This CDR3 has 17 amino acids. CDR3 nucleotides: TGTGCCAGCAGTGAATGGGATTCGATAGGGGAGGATCAGCCCCAGCATTTT. Its translation: CASSEWDSIGEDQPQHF.

Turning to this clone: Mismatch with germline at one junction end may stem from a read error. CDR3 sequence: CSVEGTSGPYNEQFF. The CDR3 DNA follows: TGCAGCGTGGAAGGGACTAGCGGACCCTACAATGAGCAGTTCTTC. This sequence joins TRBV29-1 and TRBJ2-1; TRBD2 matches at 11 bases. This CDR3 has 15 residues. Per germline, CDR1 SQVTM and CDR2 ANQGSEA.

V and J are TRBV5-1 and TRBJ2-5; the match to TRBD1 covers 9 bases. The CDR3 has 14 amino acids. Germline CDR1 is SGHRS and CDR2 is YFSETQ. J gave up 5 bases and V 4 bases, and 6 bases lay outside the gene matches. This CDR3 is CASSRTDRGETQYF. CDR3 nucleotides: TGCGCCAGCAGCCGGACGGACAGGGGTGAGACCCAGTACTTC.

V gene TRBV19 combines with J gene TRBJ2-2; 7 bases agree with TRBD1. Germline V gene sequence: CDR1 LNHDA, CDR2 SQIVND (reference sequence). The junction had 7 bases not matched to a gene; V was cut back by 3 bases and J by 0 bases. CDR3 length: 17 residues. DNA of the CDR3: TGTGCCAGTAGTATGGGTACAGGGGTCTCGAACACCGGGGAGCTGTTTTTT. Protein sequence: CASSMGTGVSNTGELFF.